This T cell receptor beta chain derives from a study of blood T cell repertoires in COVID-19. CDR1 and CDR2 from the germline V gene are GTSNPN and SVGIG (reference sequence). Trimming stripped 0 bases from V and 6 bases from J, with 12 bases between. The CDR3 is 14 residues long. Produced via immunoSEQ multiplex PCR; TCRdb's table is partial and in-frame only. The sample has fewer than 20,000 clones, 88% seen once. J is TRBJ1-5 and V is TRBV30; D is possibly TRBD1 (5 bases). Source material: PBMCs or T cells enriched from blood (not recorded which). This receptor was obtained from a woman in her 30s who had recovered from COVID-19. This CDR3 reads CAWSVGGGVQPQHF. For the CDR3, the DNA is TGTGCCTGGAGTGTGGGGGGGGGAGTTCAGCCCCAGCATTTT.